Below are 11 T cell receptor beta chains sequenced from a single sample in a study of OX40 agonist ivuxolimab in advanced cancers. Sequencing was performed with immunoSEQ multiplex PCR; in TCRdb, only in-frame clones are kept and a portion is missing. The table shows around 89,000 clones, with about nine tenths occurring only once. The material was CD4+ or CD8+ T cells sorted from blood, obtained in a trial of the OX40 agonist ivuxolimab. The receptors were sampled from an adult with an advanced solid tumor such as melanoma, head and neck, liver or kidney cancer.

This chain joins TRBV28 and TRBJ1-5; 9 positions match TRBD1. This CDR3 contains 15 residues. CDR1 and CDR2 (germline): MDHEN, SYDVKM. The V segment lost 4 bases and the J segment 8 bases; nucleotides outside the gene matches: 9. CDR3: CASSSQDRGFEPQHF. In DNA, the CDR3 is TGTGCCAGCAGTTCCCAAGACAGGGGGTTTGAGCCCCAGCATTTT.

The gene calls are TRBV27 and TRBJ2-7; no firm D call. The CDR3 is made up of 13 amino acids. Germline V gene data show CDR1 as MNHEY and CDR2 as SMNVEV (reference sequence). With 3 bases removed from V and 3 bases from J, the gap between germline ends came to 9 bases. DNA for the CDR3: TGTGCCAGCAGTTTGGCGACGGGCTACGAGCAGTACTTC. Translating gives CASSLATGYEQYF.

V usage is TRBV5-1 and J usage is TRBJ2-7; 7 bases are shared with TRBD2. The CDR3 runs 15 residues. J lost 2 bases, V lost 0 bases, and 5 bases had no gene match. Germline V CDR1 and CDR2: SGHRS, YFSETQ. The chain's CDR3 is CASSLDVGGTYEQYF. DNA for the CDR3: TGCGCCAGCAGCTTGGATGTCGGGGGGACCTACGAGCAGTACTTC.

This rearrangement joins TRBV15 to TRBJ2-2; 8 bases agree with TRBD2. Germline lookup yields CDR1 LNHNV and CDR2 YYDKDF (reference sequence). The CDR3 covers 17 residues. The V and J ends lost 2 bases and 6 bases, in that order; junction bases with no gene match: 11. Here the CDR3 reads CATSRIGAGVGAGELFF. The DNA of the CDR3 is TGTGCCACCAGCAGAATCGGAGCGGGAGTAGGGGCCGGGGAGCTGTTTTTT. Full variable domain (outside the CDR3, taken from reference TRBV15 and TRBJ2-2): DAMVIQNPRYQVTQFGKPVTLSCSQTLNHNVMYWYQQKSSQAPKLLFHYYDKDFNNEADTPDNFQSRRPNTSFCFLDIRSPGLGDTAMYLCATSRIGAGVGAGELFFGEGSRLTVL.

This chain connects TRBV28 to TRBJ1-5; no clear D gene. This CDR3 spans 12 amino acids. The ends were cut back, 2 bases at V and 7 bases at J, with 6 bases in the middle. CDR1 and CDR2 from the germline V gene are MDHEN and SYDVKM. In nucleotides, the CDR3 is TGTGCCAGCAGTTTACCTGGACAGCCCCAGCATTTT. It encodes CASSLPGQPQHF.

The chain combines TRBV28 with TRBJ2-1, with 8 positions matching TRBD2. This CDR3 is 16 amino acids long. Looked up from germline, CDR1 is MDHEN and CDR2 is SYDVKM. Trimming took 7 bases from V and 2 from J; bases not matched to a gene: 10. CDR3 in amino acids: CASITKGRGAYNEQFF. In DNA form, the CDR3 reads TGTGCCAGCATCACAAAGGGGCGGGGGGCCTACAATGAGCAGTTCTTC.

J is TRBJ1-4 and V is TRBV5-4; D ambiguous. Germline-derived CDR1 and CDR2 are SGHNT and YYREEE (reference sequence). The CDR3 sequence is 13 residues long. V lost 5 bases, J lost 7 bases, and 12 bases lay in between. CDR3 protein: CASSQAVGEKLFF. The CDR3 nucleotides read TGTGCCAGCAGTCAAGCTGTAGGTGAAAAACTGTTTTTT.

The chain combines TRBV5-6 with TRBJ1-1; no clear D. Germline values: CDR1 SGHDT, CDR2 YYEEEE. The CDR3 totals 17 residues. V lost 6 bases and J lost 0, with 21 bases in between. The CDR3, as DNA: TGTGCCAGCATCCCCAACGCGGCAGCGGCCATGAACACTGAAGCTTTCTTT. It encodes CASIPNAAAAMNTEAFF.

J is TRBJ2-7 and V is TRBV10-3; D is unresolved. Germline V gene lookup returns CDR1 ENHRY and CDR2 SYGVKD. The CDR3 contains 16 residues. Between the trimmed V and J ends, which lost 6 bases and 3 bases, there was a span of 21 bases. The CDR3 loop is CAISANEGIPNYEQYF. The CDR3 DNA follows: TGTGCCATCAGCGCTAATGAAGGTATACCCAACTACGAGCAGTACTTC.

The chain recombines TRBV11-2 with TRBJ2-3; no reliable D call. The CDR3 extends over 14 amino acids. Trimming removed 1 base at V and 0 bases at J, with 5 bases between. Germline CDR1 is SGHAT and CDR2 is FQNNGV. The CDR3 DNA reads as TGTGCCAGCAGCTTAGCGCTAAGCACAGATACGCAGTATTTT. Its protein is CASSLALSTDTQYF.

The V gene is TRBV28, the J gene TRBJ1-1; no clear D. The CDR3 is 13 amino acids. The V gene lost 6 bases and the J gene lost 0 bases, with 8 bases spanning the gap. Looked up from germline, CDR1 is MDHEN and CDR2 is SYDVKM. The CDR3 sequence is CASSPTLNTEAFF. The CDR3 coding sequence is TGTGCCAGCAGCCCGACATTGAACACTGAAGCTTTCTTT.